This T cell receptor (beta chain) originates from a study of molecular identifiers for immune sequencing clone quantification (dated by TCRdb to 2016 to 2019). For context, the study as a whole: For a replicate experiment, RNA from around 20,000 or 100,000 naive CD8 T cells was divided into five aliquots, and four of the five aliquots were sequenced. This methods study used CD8 T cells to benchmark TCR RNA copy counting and molecular-identifier clustering-based TCR repertoire sequencing (MIDCIRS).

General conclusions and limits of the study: Spiked-in Jurkat TCR RNA equivalent to a single cell was reported to be detectable even among 850,000 to 1,000,000 naive CD8 T cells. In CMV-specific effector cells, clones with more than 20 RNA copies contained over 98% of molecules, whereas in naive cells such clones contained under 1% of molecules. About 3 recovered TCR RNA copies per cell were obtained by modeling, versus about 10 by digital PCR, implying a capture efficiency of roughly 32%. Highly expanded clone sizes could be underestimated because identical TCR molecules may share a barcode. When barcode sub-clustering was not used, chimeric consensus sequences inflated TCR diversity, with chimeras reaching as high as 47%. The naive libraries included spiked-in Jurkat TCR RNA (10 copies' worth), and this RNA is not part of the donor repertoire.

A word on this clonotype: This receptor's antigen is unknown. Base-call qualities are not available, and no considerably larger clone is one nucleotide away.

Libraries were constructed by PCR. The data were produced on a NextSeq 500. Bulk TCR libraries were made following a previously described method, with the TCR primers given in Table S5. The Qiagen AllPrep DNA/RNA kit was used to purify total RNA. Before any analysis, reads coming from multiple sequencing runs of the same library were combined into one pool. In the original analysis: Reads were retained only if their TCR constant sequence matched exactly, and those retained reads were trimmed to 150 nt and grouped according to their 12-nt molecular barcodes. Reads inside each barcode group were sub-clustered using a 15% Levenshtein threshold, and a quality-weighted consensus sequence was constructed for each RNA molecule. Non-functional sequences were excluded, and lower-count sequences lying one edit away from another sequence were also excluded. Based on a fit of two negative binomial distributions, barcode sub-clusters having less than 20% of the maximum read count were discarded. The public reads were reprocessed in TCRdb via fastp at Q25 and MiXCR, keeping in-frame beta chains. Rows matching on CDR3 protein sequence are summarized as one entry with the most common DNA and genes. TCRdb, not the original authors, processed these V and J calls. The table for this sample lists 490,000 or so distinct CDR3 sequences; around 23% of them were counted only once. The ten largest clones add up to 0.7% to 0.9% of the sample.

Libraries of naive CD8 T cells were built from around 20,000 to 990,000 sorted cells, with 10%, 30% or 50% of the purified RNA used. Naive CD8 T cells, defined as CD8+CD4-CCR7+CD45RA+, were FACS-sorted into RLT Plus buffer on a BD FACSAria II. Detection sensitivity was tested by spiking Jurkat RNA equal to roughly ten TCR copies' worth into samples containing roughly 18,000-1,000,000 naive CD8 T cells. Enrichment of CD8 T cells was performed with RosetteSep CD8+ T Cell Enrichment Cocktail and Ficoll-Paque, after which ACK red cell lysis was carried out. Based on the germline V gene (reference sequence), the CDR1 and CDR2 sequences are DFQATT and SNEGSKA. The CDR3 runs 14 amino acids, cysteine and phenylalanine included. Only the CDR3 DNA is retained, 42 bases long and in frame from the first base. Cut back by 0 bases and 4 bases, the V and J ends lie 13 bases apart.

Sequencing used naive CD8+ T cells from blood, with Jurkat cell RNA spiked in. This specimen's cell subset or site label, per the study, means: FACS-sorted CD8+CD4-CCR7+CD45RA+ naive T cells. The TCR comes from a human donor in good health. Some libraries in this study had Jurkat cell RNA spiked in. The V gene is TRBV20-1 and the J gene is TRBJ2-7; the D region is possibly TRBD1 or TRBD2, each matching across 5 bases. The CDR3 sequence is CSARDRGLAYEQYF. The bases are TGCAGTGCTAGAGATCGGGGCTTGGCTTACGAGCAGTACTTC.